The 27 T cell receptor beta chains given below trace back to one sample, sequenced in a study of T cell responses to AZD1222 COVID-19 vaccine. Clones were sequenced by immunoSEQ multiplex PCR, and TCRdb holds only the in-frame ones, with some missing. Of 170,000 or so clones listed, roughly 87% were seen once; the top ten hold around 3%. The sample in question was peripheral blood, obtained on day 0 of AZD1222 vaccination. Source of these receptors: an adult in good health.

This sequence joins TRBV11-2 and TRBJ1-5; 8 nucleotides agree with TRBD1. In germline, CDR1 is SGHAT, CDR2 FQNNGV. V trimming: 6 bases; J trimming: 0 bases; junction bases outside the gene matches: 10. CDR3 length equals 17 residues. DNA of the CDR3: TGTGCCAGCAGGAAAGGACAGGGCCCTTATAGCAATCAGCCCCAGCATTTT. This codes for CASRKGQGPYSNQPQHF.

The chain carries TRBV19 and TRBJ2-2; D remains unclear. Germline values: CDR1 LNHDA, CDR2 SQIVND (reference sequence). The CDR3 has 14 residues. The V end lost 3 bases, the J end lost 3 bases, and 8 bases lay between the germline ends. The DNA of the CDR3 is TGTGCCAGTAGTATCGGCCCCTACACCGGGGAGCTGTTTTTT. Protein: CASSIGPYTGELFF.

The rearrangement joins TRBV15 to TRBJ2-3; possibly TRBD2 for D (6 bases). The CDR3 has 17 amino acids. Looked up from germline, CDR1 is LNHNV and CDR2 is YYDKDF (reference sequence). V was trimmed by 0 bases and J by 1 base, leaving 14 bases between them. CDR3 in amino acids: CATSRDRLGGRTDTQYF. The CDR3 DNA sequence: TGTGCCACCAGCAGAGATAGATTGGGGGGACGCACAGATACGCAGTATTTT.

This clone appeared once. J is TRBJ1-4 and V is TRBV9; no clear D. V was clipped by 0 bases and J by 8 bases, with 17 bases between them. The CDR3 extends over 16 amino acids. In germline, CDR1 is SGDLS, CDR2 YYNGEE. As DNA, the CDR3 is TGTGCCAGCAGCGTAGGTTCGGGCCCCCCGAGAGAAAAACTGTTTTTT. Protein product: CASSVGSGPPREKLFF.

The chain links TRBV29-1 to TRBJ2-2; 9 nucleotides line up with TRBD1. This CDR3 spans 13 amino acids. J was trimmed by 8 bases and V by 6 bases; bases with no gene match: 7. Germline CDR1 is SQVTM and CDR2 is ANQGSEA. The CDR3 nucleotides are TGCAGCGTGCGGACAGGGGATTGGGGGGAGCTGTTTTTT. This gives the protein CSVRTGDWGELFF.

V gene TRBV19 combines with J gene TRBJ1-1, with D uncertain. This CDR3 comprises 14 residues. Germline CDR1 reads LNHDA; CDR2 reads SQIVND (reference sequence). V lost 4 bases and J 5 bases, leaving 14 bases between the germline ends. This CDR3 reads CASSNARVGTEAFF. In nucleotides, the CDR3 is TGTGCCAGTAGTAATGCAAGGGTAGGGACTGAAGCTTTCTTT.

This clone has more than one count but fewer than ten. CDR3 sequence (DNA): TGTGCCAGCAGCTTGTCGGGGGCCCGCGGCTACACCTTC. Translating gives CASSLSGARGYTF. This chain connects TRBV5-6 to TRBJ1-2, with a tentative D call TRBD1 (6 bases). Germline CDR1 is SGHDT and CDR2 is YYEEEE. V lost 1 base and J lost 8, with 12 bases in between. This CDR3 region has 13 residues.

The V and J genes are TRBV6-5 and TRBJ1-6, with D possibly matching TRBD1 (5 bases). V was trimmed by 6 bases and J by 9 bases, leaving 12 bases between them. The CDR3 sequence is 13 residues long. In germline, CDR1 is MNHEY, CDR2 SVGAGI. The CDR3 sequence: CASRGTDRSPLHF. Written as DNA, the CDR3 is TGTGCCAGCAGGGGGACGGATCGTTCACCCCTCCACTTT.

This chain links TRBV7-3 with TRBJ2-2; D is ambiguous. Per germline, CDR1 SGHTA and CDR2 FQGTGA. Trimming shortened V by 5 bases and J by 7 bases, and 11 bases separated the two germline ends. CDR3 length equals 13 residues. The CDR3 coding sequence is TGTGCCAGCAGCGCGCCATGGGGCGGGGAGCTGTTTTTT. It codes for CASSAPWGGELFF.

This clone appeared a few times. V is TRBV7-2 and J is TRBJ1-2, with TRBD1 as a possible D gene (6 bases). CDR1 is SGHTA and CDR2 is FQGNSA in the germline V gene. This CDR3 region has 11 residues. Trimming cost V 11 bases and J 6 bases, with 13 bases left between them. The CDR3 DNA is TGTGCCGGACGATACAGGGATGGCTACACCTTC. Protein product: CAGRYRDGYTF. The full variable domain, completed using reference TRBV7-2 and TRBJ1-2, is GAGVSQSPSNKVTEKGKDVELRCDPISGHTALYWYRQSLGQGLEFLIYFQGNSAPDKSGLPSDRFSAERTGGSVSTLTIQRTQQEDSAVYLCAGRYRDGYTFGSGTRLTVV.

This rearrangement joins TRBV6-5 to TRBJ2-1; 12 bases are shared with TRBD2. The trim removed 7 bases at V and 8 bases at J, leaving 9 bases unmatched. The CDR3 runs to 15 residues. Germline CDR1 reads MNHEY; CDR2 reads SVGAGI. The DNA of the CDR3 is TGTGCCAGCATGACCCTAGCGGGAGGGCGCGATGAGCAGTTCTTC. Translating gives CASMTLAGGRDEQFF.

This clone is a singleton in its sample. This chain joins TRBV27 and TRBJ1-6; 7 bases are shared with TRBD1. V shed 5 bases and J 7 bases; nucleotides not matched to a gene: 5. The CDR3 is made up of 14 amino acids. Germline CDR1 reads MNHEY; CDR2 reads SMNVEV (reference sequence). The CDR3 spells CASSPGDSNSPLHF. In nucleotides, the CDR3 is TGTGCCAGCAGTCCGGGGGACAGCAATTCACCCCTCCACTTT.

The genes are TRBV7-3 and TRBJ2-2; D unresolved. The V end lost 4 bases, the J end lost 3 bases, and 18 bases lay between the germline ends. The CDR3 contains 17 residues. Germline V gene sequence: CDR1 SGHTA, CDR2 FQGTGA. CDR3 DNA sequence: TGTGCCAGCAGCTCCCACCCCACCGGAAAAGACACCGGGGAGCTGTTTTTT. This sequence encodes CASSSHPTGKDTGELFF.

The chain couples TRBV27 to TRBJ2-1; 7 bases line up with TRBD1. The length of the CDR3 is 12 residues. CDR1 is MNHEY and CDR2 is SMNVEV in the germline V gene (reference sequence). V was pared by 5 bases and J by 9 bases, with 4 bases of the junction left unmatched. CDR3 DNA sequence: TGTGCCAGCAGTCCCCACAGGGGTGAGCAGTTCTTC. Translated, it gives CASSPHRGEQFF.

This chain links TRBV6-5 with TRBJ1-3; 7 bases agree with TRBD1. The CDR3 has 15 amino acids. After removal of 5 bases from V and 0 bases from J, the junction contained 4 bases not matched to a gene. Germline V gives CDR1 MNHEY, CDR2 SVGAGI. DNA of the CDR3: TGTGCCAGCAGTCGACAGGGACACTCTGGAAACACCATATATTTT. Protein product: CASSRQGHSGNTIYF.

A note on this clone: Other nucleotide sequences in the sample specify the same CDR3. The V call is TRBV6-1, the J call TRBJ2-7; no definite D call. Germline CDR1 and CDR2: MNHNS and SASEGT. Between the trimmed V and J ends, which lost 2 bases and 4 bases, there was a span of 6 bases. The CDR3 loop spans 12 amino acids. The DNA of the CDR3 is TGTGCCAGCAGTGAACTCAGGTACGAGCAGTACTTC. Translated: CASSELRYEQYF.

This clone has more than one count but fewer than ten. The V gene is TRBV24-1, the J gene TRBJ2-2; no clear D gene. Between the trimmed V and J ends, which lost 6 bases and 3 bases, there was a span of 16 bases. This CDR3 has 16 residues. CDR1 and CDR2 (germline): KGHDR, SFDVKD. DNA of the CDR3: TGTGCCACCAGTCCTGCTGGCGGTAGCTACACCGGGGAGCTGTTTTTT. Translation: CATSPAGGSYTGELFF.

This sequence joins TRBV7-9 and TRBJ2-7, with TRBD2 as a possible D gene (5 bases). The germline V and J ends were trimmed by 4 bases and 7 bases, with 11 bases remaining between them. This CDR3 comprises 12 residues. Germline CDR1 SEHNR, CDR2 FQNEAQ (reference sequence). The chain's CDR3 is CASSSASGEQYF. Written as DNA, the CDR3 is TGTGCCAGCAGCTCAGCTTCGGGGGAGCAGTACTTC.

The chain recombines TRBV4-1 with TRBJ1-2, with 8 positions matching TRBD1. Germline V gene data show CDR1 as MGHRA and CDR2 as YSYEKL. The CDR3 runs to 17 residues. With 0 bases clipped from V and 5 bases from J, the junction kept 11 bases outside the gene matches. This CDR3 is CASSQDEGQGARYGYTF. The CDR3 nucleotides read TGCGCCAGCAGCCAAGATGAGGGTCAGGGGGCGCGATATGGCTACACCTTC.

The V call is TRBV5-3, the J call TRBJ1-3; TRBD1 might be the D (6 bases). TRBV5-3 carries the ORF label, with uncertain function. V was shortened by 0 bases and J by 0 bases, with 22 bases between the two germline ends. The CDR3 is 20 residues long. The CDR3 loop reads CARSLVTRGGSGSSGNTIYF. The CDR3, as DNA: TGTGCCAGAAGCTTGGTCACCAGGGGCGGATCGGGTAGCTCTGGAAACACCATATATTTT.

The CDR3 DNA reads as TGTGCCAGCCAGATAGCGGGACTGGACAATGAGCAGTTCTTC. Amino acids: CASQIAGLDNEQFF. The chain carries TRBV25-1 and TRBJ2-1, with 8 bases fitting TRBD2. Germline lookup yields CDR1 MGHDK and CDR2 SYGVNS. The junction had 8 bases not matched to a gene; V was cut back by 8 bases and J by 5 bases. This CDR3 region has 14 residues.

This clone was seen a single time. The genes are TRBV18 and TRBJ2-7; the D gene is possibly TRBD2 (6 bases). Trimming cost V 2 bases and J 6 bases, with 17 bases left between them. The CDR3 runs 15 residues. Germline V CDR1 and CDR2: KGHSH, LQKENI. For the CDR3, the DNA is TGTGCCAGCTCACCATACGGGAGTAACACCCCCGAGCAGTACTTC. This encodes CASSPYGSNTPEQYF.

The chain links TRBV19 to TRBJ1-2, with TRBD1 matching 9 bases. The CDR3 is 14 amino acids. V dropped 6 bases and J dropped 2; count of bases not matched to a gene: 4. Germline assignment: CDR1 LNHDA and CDR2 SQIVND (reference sequence). CDR3 DNA sequence: TGTGCCAGTAGGGGGGGACAGGGCAACTATGGCTACACCTTC. Its translation: CASRGGQGNYGYTF.

The rearrangement joins TRBV7-7 to TRBJ2-5; TRBD2 is a possible D gene (6 bases). V lost 5 bases, J lost 1 base, and 11 bases lay in between. The CDR3 runs to 14 residues. Germline CDR1 SSHAT, CDR2 FNYEAQ (reference sequence). CDR3 bases: TGTGCCAGCAGCCCCGCGGGGTTCCAAGAGACCCAGTACTTC. Its translation: CASSPAGFQETQYF.

This clone was detected once. V gene TRBV18 combines with J gene TRBJ2-7; D gene ambiguous. The CDR3 runs 11 residues. Germline assignment: CDR1 KGHSH and CDR2 LQKENI. The V gene lost 6 bases and the J gene lost 1 base, with 4 bases spanning the gap. CDR3 in DNA: TGTGCCAGCTCCCTATCCTACGAGCAGTACTTC. The encoded protein is CASSLSYEQYF.

This CDR3 reads CASSLPHRTNTEAFF. For the CDR3, the DNA is TGTGCCAGCAGCCTCCCTCATCGGACGAACACTGAAGCTTTCTTT. The chain combines TRBV11-2 with TRBJ1-1; no clear D. CDR1 SGHAT and CDR2 FQNNGV come from the germline V gene. V lost 5 bases and J 1 base, leaving 14 bases between the germline ends. CDR3 length: 15 amino acids.

V gene TRBV27 combines with J gene TRBJ1-5, with D unresolved. Looked up from germline, CDR1 is MNHEY and CDR2 is SMNVEV (reference sequence). The V end was cut by 5 bases, the J end by 0 bases, with 8 bases between. The CDR3 is made up of 14 amino acids. CDR3 DNA sequence: TGTGCCAGCAGTCCCCAATATAGCAATCAGCCCCAGCATTTT. Its protein is CASSPQYSNQPQHF.